The rows below give T cell receptor beta chains drawn from one sample of a study of blood T cells in healthy people across ages. From the 5' RACE reads, TCRdb called clonotypes with MiXCR, one entry per CDR3 protein. This repertoire shows under 800,000 distinct CDR3 sequences, 43% found once; its top ten account for 20% to 25%. Sequences were obtained from blood. The receptors were gathered from a woman aged 55-70 years in good health. CDR3s include the opening cysteine and the closing phenylalanine or tryptophan. Fields, in order: CDR3 protein, CDR3 DNA, clone size, CDR3 length, V gene, D gene, J gene. D genes are given only for firm matches. Clone size is not always given. Where it is, it says once, few, many or a class for expanded clones.

cdr3_aa: CASSSSGLRREKLFF; cdr3_nt: TGTGCCAGCAGCTCATCAGGGTTAAGGAGAGAAAAACTGTTTTTT; clone_size: -; cdr3_length: 15; v_call: TRBV18; d_call: -; j_call: TRBJ1-4
cdr3_aa: CASSLTFSGSGANVLTF; cdr3_nt: TGTGCCAGCAGCTTAACTTTCAGCGGTTCTGGGGCCAACGTCCTGACTTTC; clone_size: many; cdr3_length: 17; v_call: TRBV7-3; d_call: -; j_call: TRBJ2-6
cdr3_aa: CAGSLDRDTQYF; cdr3_nt: TGTGCCGGCAGTTTGGACCGGGATACGCAGTATTTT; clone_size: -; cdr3_length: 12; v_call: TRBV12-3/TRBV12-4; d_call: -; j_call: TRBJ2-3
cdr3_aa: CASSRLIQNQPQHF; cdr3_nt: TGTGCCAGCAGTCGGTTGATTCAGAATCAGCCCCAGCATTTT; clone_size: -; cdr3_length: 14; v_call: TRBV6-2/TRBV6-3; d_call: -; j_call: TRBJ1-5
cdr3_aa: CASSKSAALAVQETQYF; cdr3_nt: TGTGCCAGCAGTAAGTCCGCGGCCCTCGCGGTCCAAGAGACCCAGTACTTC; clone_size: -; cdr3_length: 17; v_call: TRBV25-1; d_call: -; j_call: TRBJ2-5
cdr3_aa: CASSSGQGFEQYF; cdr3_nt: TGTGCCAGCAGCTCGGGACAGGGGTTTGAGCAGTACTTC; clone_size: once; cdr3_length: 13; v_call: TRBV7-3; d_call: TRBD1; j_call: TRBJ2-7
cdr3_aa: CASSLVSEPGWKRETQYF; cdr3_nt: TGTGCCAGCAGCTTAGTTTCTGAACCGGGGTGGAAACGCGAGACCCAGTACTTC; clone_size: -; cdr3_length: 18; v_call: TRBV7-2; d_call: -; j_call: TRBJ2-5
cdr3_aa: CSARRTGYEQYF; cdr3_nt: TGCAGTGCTAGAAGGACAGGCTACGAGCAGTACTTC; clone_size: -; cdr3_length: 12; v_call: TRBV20-1; d_call: TRBD1; j_call: TRBJ2-7
cdr3_aa: CASREPGQGAHGYTF; cdr3_nt: TGTGCCAGCAGGGAACCGGGACAGGGGGCTCACGGCTACACCTTC; clone_size: few; cdr3_length: 15; v_call: TRBV28; d_call: TRBD1; j_call: TRBJ1-2
cdr3_aa: CASSRGGTAGEPQHF; cdr3_nt: TGTGCCAGCAGTCGGGGGGGGACAGCGGGCGAGCCCCAGCATTTT; clone_size: -; cdr3_length: 15; v_call: TRBV27; d_call: TRBD1; j_call: TRBJ1-5
cdr3_aa: CASSHIFSGNTIYF; cdr3_nt: TGCGCCAGCAGCCACATTTTCTCTGGAAACACCATATATTTT; clone_size: few; cdr3_length: 14; v_call: TRBV4-3; d_call: -; j_call: TRBJ1-3
cdr3_aa: CASSQAAGQGLYEQYF; cdr3_nt: TGTGCCAGCAGCCAAGCGGCTGGACAGGGGTTGTACGAGCAGTACTTC; clone_size: -; cdr3_length: 16; v_call: TRBV7-9; d_call: TRBD1; j_call: TRBJ2-7
cdr3_aa: CASSEIENSPLHF; cdr3_nt: TGTGCCAGCAGTGAAATAGAAAATTCACCCCTCCACTTT; clone_size: -; cdr3_length: 13; v_call: TRBV25-1; d_call: -; j_call: TRBJ1-6
cdr3_aa: CASSQALVNNIQYF; cdr3_nt: TGTGCCAGCAGCCAAGCTCTAGTTAATAACATTCAGTACTTC; clone_size: -; cdr3_length: 14; v_call: TRBV3-1; d_call: -; j_call: TRBJ2-4
cdr3_aa: CASRTPAPRENSPLHF; cdr3_nt: TGTGCCAGCAGGACCCCTGCGCCCCGCGAGAATTCACCCCTCCACTTT; clone_size: -; cdr3_length: 16; v_call: TRBV28; d_call: -; j_call: TRBJ1-6